This passage covers 14 T cell receptor beta chains from one sample sequenced in a study of identical twins. In TCRdb, the 5' RACE reads were re-called with MiXCR into one record per CDR3 protein. The profile shows about 890,000 distinct CDR3 sequences, around 12% of them singletons. These records were also assigned to another study, of yellow fever vaccine responses in identical twins.

The sample was PBMCs. The receptors shown here come from a woman under 30 in good health.

This clonotype was counted many times. This chain connects TRBV7-3 to TRBJ2-3; 8 positions match TRBD2. V lost 5 bases to trimming and J lost 6 bases; unmatched junction nucleotides: 13. Germline CDR1 is SGHTA and CDR2 is FQGTGA. The CDR3 loop spans 16 amino acids. The CDR3 reads CASSRYKAGVGDTQYF. CDR3 in DNA: TGTGCCAGCAGCCGTTACAAAGCGGGAGTGGGGGATACGCAGTATTTT.

This clonotype was seen only a few times. CDR3 nucleotide sequence: TGTGCCAGCAGCAACATAAACGCAGACAATGAGCAGTTCTTC. Translation: CASSNINADNEQFF. The V and J genes are TRBV7-9 and TRBJ2-1; the D is unclear. Germline V gene lookup returns CDR1 SEHNR and CDR2 FQNEAQ (reference sequence). Between the trimmed V and J ends, which lost 5 bases and 5 bases, there was a span of 13 bases. The CDR3 covers 14 residues. The whole variable domain, remainder taken from reference TRBV7-9 and TRBJ2-1, is DTGVSQNPRHKITKRGQNVTFRCDPISEHNRLYWYRQTLGQGPEFLTYFQNEAQLEKSRLLSDRFSAERPKGSFSTLEIQRTEQGDSAMYLCASSNINADNEQFFGPGTRLTVL.

The table lists this clonotype with many counts. The chain has TRBV13 and TRBJ2-1, with TRBD1 matching 8 bases. CDR1 and CDR2 from the germline V gene are PRHDT and FYEKMQ (reference sequence). This CDR3 region has 15 residues. J lost 8 bases, V lost 4 bases, and 10 bases had no gene match. In DNA, the CDR3 is TGTGCCAGCAGCTACAGGACAGGGTCTGGGCATGAGCAGTTCTTC. Its translation is CASSYRTGSGHEQFF. The full variable domain, with the rest looked up from reference TRBV13 and TRBJ2-1, is AAGVIQSPRHLIKEKRETATLKCYPIPRHDTVYWYQQGPGQDPQFLISFYEKMQSDKGSIPDRFSAQQFSDYHSELNMSSLELGDSALYFCASSYRTGSGHEQFFGPGTRLTVL.

This clonotype was detected many times. The V and J genes are TRBV12-3 or TRBV12-4 and TRBJ2-1; a weak D match, TRBD2 (6 bases). Trimming took off 4 bases at V and 3 bases at J, with 13 bases between the two ends. This CDR3 has 15 amino acids. CDR3 nucleotide sequence: TGTGCCAGCAGTTCCCCCAACGGGGGCTACAATGAGCAGTTCTTC. Translated, it gives CASSSPNGGYNEQFF.

Concerning this clonotype itself: Compared with germline, one end of the junction differs, possibly owing to a read error. The V and J genes are TRBV5-1 and TRBJ2-3, with 14 bases that match TRBD2. Germline CDR1 and CDR2: SGHRS and YFSETQ. CDR3 length: 16 amino acids. As DNA, the CDR3 is TGTGCCAGCAGCTCAGGACTAGCGGGGGGTTCAGATACGCAGTATTTT. It encodes CASSSGLAGGSDTQYF.

The chain uses TRBV9 and TRBJ2-3; D ambiguous. Germline lookup yields CDR1 SGDLS and CDR2 YYNGEE. The CDR3 has 14 residues. V was trimmed by 3 bases and J by 4 bases, leaving 12 bases between them. Written as DNA, the CDR3 is TGTGCCAGCAGCGCTTCGTGGTTTTCAGATACGCAGTATTTT. Translation gives CASSASWFSDTQYF. Variable domain in full (rest from reference TRBV9 and TRBJ2-3): DSGVTQTPKHLITATGQRVTLRCSPRSGDLSVYWYQQSLDQGLQFLIQYYNGEERAKGNILERFSAQQFPDLHSELNLSSLELGDSALYFCASSASWFSDTQYFGPGTRLTVL.

This clonotype has ten or more counts. The chain carries TRBV5-1 and TRBJ2-3; 13 bases align to TRBD2. The germline V gene has CDR1 SGHRS and CDR2 YFSETQ. V gave up 4 bases and J gave up 0 bases; unmatched junction bases: 11. The CDR3 length is 19 residues. CDR3 DNA: TGCGCCAGCAGCGGGACTAGCGGGGAGACACCCCCTAGCACAGATACGCAGTATTTT. This encodes CASSGTSGETPPSTDTQYF.

This clonotype occurred a few times. The chain links TRBV6-1 to TRBJ2-6; D remains unclear. The CDR3 totals 13 residues. Trimming left V 6 bases short and J 5 bases short, with 8 bases between. Germline CDR1 and CDR2: MNHNS and SASEGT. CDR3 DNA sequence: TGTGCCAGCAGAAGTGGCTGGGCCAACGTCCTGACTTTC. This sequence encodes CASRSGWANVLTF.

This sequence joins TRBV19 and TRBJ1-6; D is possibly TRBD1 (5 bases). V lost 2 bases and J lost 8, with 13 bases in between. Germline-derived CDR1 and CDR2 are LNHDA and SQIVND (reference sequence). This CDR3 contains 15 residues. CDR3 sequence: CASSILLTADSPLHF. The CDR3 bases are TGTGCCAGTAGTATACTGTTGACAGCCGATTCACCCCTCCACTTT.

The V call is TRBV28, the J call TRBJ2-1; possibly TRBD1 for D (5 bases). Germline loops: CDR1 MDHEN, CDR2 SYDVKM. The CDR3 covers 16 residues. V was pared by 3 bases and J by 0 bases, with 12 bases between. The CDR3 DNA reads as TGTGCCAGCAGTTTGATCTTTAGGGGCTCCTACAATGAGCAGTTCTTC. Amino acid sequence: CASSLIFRGSYNEQFF.

This clonotype was seen a few times. As DNA, the CDR3 is TGTGCCAGCAGTCCAGGCCCCTCTGGAAACACCATATATTTT. Protein sequence: CASSPGPSGNTIYF. The chain couples TRBV27 to TRBJ1-3; D uncertain. Germline CDR1 and CDR2: MNHEY and SMNVEV (reference sequence). V lost 5 bases, J lost 0 bases, and 8 bases lay in between. The CDR3 is made up of 14 amino acids.

The CDR3 loop reads CASSGDQAKNIQYF. The CDR3 nucleotides read TGTGCCAGCAGTGGGGACCAAGCCAAAAACATTCAGTACTTC. The rearrangement joins TRBV2 to TRBJ2-4; D tentatively reads TRBD1 or TRBD2 (5 bases each). Trimming pared 4 bases from V and 0 bases from J, leaving 7 bases between. Germline V gives CDR1 SNHLY, CDR2 FYNNEI. This CDR3 has 14 residues.

The rearrangement uses TRBV15 and TRBJ2-1; D uncertain. Trimming stripped 5 bases from V and 7 bases from J, with 21 bases between. CDR3 length: 16 amino acids. Germline V gives CDR1 LNHNV, CDR2 YYDKDF (reference sequence). In DNA, the CDR3 is TGTGCCACCAGCCCCCCGGACGGCCGCGCGCTAAATGAGCAGTTCTTC. It specifies CATSPPDGRALNEQFF.

This clonotype was observed a single time. With a much larger clone just one base away, this may be a read error. The gene calls are TRBV12-3 or TRBV12-4 and TRBJ1-6; 7 bases agree with TRBD1. The CDR3 runs 14 residues. The V and J ends lost 2 bases and 11 bases, in that order; junction bases with no gene match: 6. CDR3 sequence: CASSLQGGNTPLHF. In DNA form, the CDR3 reads TGTGCCAGCAGTTTACAGGGGGGAAATACACCCCTCCACTTT.